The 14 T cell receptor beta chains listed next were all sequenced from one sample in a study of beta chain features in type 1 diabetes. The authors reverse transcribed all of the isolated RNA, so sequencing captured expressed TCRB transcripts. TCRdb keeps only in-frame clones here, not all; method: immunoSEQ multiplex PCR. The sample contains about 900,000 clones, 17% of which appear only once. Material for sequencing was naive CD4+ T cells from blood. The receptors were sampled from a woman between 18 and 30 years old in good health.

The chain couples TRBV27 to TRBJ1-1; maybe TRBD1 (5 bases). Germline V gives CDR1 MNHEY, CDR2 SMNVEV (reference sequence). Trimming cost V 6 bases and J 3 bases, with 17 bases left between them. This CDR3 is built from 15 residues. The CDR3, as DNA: TGTGCCAGCAGGGGGTTTTTCGGGGCGGACACTGAAGCTTTCTTT. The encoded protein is CASRGFFGADTEAFF.

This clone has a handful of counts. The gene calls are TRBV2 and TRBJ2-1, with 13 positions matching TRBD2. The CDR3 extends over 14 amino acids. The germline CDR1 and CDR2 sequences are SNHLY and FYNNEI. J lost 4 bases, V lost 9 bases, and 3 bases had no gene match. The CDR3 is CARRTSGSYNEQFF. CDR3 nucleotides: TGTGCCAGACGGACTAGCGGGAGTTACAATGAGCAGTTCTTC.

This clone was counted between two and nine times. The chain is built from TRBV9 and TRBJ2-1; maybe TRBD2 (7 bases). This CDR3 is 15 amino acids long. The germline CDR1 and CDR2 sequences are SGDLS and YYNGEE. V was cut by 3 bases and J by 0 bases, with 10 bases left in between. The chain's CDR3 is CASSEGDYSYNEQFF. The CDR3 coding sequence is TGTGCCAGCAGCGAGGGGGACTACTCCTACAATGAGCAGTTCTTC.

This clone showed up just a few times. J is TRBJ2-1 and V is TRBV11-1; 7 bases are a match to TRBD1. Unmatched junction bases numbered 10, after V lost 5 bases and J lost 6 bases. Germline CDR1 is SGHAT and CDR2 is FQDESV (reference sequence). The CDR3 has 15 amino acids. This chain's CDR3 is CASSVRTGWSNEQFF. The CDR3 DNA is TGTGCCAGCAGCGTGCGGACAGGATGGAGCAATGAGCAGTTCTTC.

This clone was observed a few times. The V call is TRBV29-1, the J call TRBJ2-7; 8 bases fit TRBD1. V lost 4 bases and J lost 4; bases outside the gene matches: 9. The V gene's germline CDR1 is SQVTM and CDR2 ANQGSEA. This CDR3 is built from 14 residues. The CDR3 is CSVVVGQGAYEQYF. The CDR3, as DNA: TGCAGCGTTGTGGTTGGGCAGGGGGCTTACGAGCAGTACTTC.

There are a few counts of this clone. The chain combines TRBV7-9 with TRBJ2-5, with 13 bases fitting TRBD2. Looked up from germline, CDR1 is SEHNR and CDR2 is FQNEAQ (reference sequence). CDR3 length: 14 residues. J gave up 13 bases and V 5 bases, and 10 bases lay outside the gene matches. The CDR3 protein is CASSPGGLAGLWYF. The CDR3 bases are TGTGCCAGCAGCCCAGGGGGACTAGCGGGACTATGGTACTTC.

CDR3: CASSLGAGGSTDTQYF. CDR3 DNA sequence: TGTGCCAGCAGCTTAGGTGCGGGCGGGAGCACAGATACGCAGTATTTT. This chain connects TRBV7-2 to TRBJ2-3, with TRBD2 as a possible D gene (5 bases). Trimming removed 1 base from V and 0 bases from J, with 11 bases in between. Germline CDR1 reads SGHTA; CDR2 reads FQGNSA. This CDR3 contains 16 residues. Full variable domain (rest looked up from reference TRBV7-2 and TRBJ2-3): GAGVSQSPSNKVTEKGKDVELRCDPISGHTALYWYRQSLGQGLEFLIYFQGNSAPDKSGLPSDRFSAERTGGSVSTLTIQRTQQEDSAVYLCASSLGAGGSTDTQYFGPGTRLTVL.

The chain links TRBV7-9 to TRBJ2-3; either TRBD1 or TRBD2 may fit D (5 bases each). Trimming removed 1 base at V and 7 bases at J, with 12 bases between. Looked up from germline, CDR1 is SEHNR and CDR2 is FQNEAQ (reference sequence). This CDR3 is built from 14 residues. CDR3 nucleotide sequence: TGTGCCAGCAGCTTAGGGACGGGGCTGAATACGCAGTATTTT. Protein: CASSLGTGLNTQYF. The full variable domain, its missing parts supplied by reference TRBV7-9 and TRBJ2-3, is DTGVSQNPRHKITKRGQNVTFRCDPISEHNRLYWYRQTLGQGPEFLTYFQNEAQLEKSRLLSDRFSAERPKGSFSTLEIQRTEQGDSAMYLCASSLGTGLNTQYFGPGTRLTVL.

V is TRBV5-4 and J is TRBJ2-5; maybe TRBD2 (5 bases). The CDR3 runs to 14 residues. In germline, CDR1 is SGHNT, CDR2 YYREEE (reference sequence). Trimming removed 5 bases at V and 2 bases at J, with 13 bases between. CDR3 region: CASRNWTGQETQYF. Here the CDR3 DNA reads TGTGCCAGCAGGAATTGGACGGGACAAGAGACCCAGTACTTC.

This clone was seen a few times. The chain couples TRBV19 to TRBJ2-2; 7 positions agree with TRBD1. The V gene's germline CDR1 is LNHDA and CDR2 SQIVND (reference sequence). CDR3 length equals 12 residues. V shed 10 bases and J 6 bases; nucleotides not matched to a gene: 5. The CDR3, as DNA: TGTGCCACAACCGACAGGGCCGGGGAGCTGTTTTTT. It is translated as CATTDRAGELFF.

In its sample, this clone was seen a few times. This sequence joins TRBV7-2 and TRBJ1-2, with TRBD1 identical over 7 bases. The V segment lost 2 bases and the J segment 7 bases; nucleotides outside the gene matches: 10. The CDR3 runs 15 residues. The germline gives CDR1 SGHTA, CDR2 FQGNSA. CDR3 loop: CASSLSHDRASGYTF. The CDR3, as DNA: TGTGCCAGCAGCTTATCCCACGACAGGGCTTCTGGCTACACCTTC.

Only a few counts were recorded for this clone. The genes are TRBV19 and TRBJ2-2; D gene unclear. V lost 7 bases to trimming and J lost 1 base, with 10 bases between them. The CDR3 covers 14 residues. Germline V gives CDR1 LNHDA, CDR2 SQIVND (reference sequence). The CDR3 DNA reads TGTGCCAGTACCTCAAGACGGAACACCGGGGAGCTGTTTTTT. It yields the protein CASTSRRNTGELFF. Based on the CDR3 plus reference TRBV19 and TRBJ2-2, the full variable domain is DGGITQSPKYLFRKEGQNVTLSCEQNLNHDAMYWYRQDPGQGLRLIYYSQIVNDFQKGDIAEGYSVSREKKESFPLTVTSAQKNPTAFYLCASTSRRNTGELFFGEGSRLTVL.

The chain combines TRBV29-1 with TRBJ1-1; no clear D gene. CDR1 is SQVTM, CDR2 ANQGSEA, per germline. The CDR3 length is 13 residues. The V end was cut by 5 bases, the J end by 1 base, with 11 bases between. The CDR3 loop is CSVSGRSNTEAFF. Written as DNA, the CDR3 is TGCAGCGTTTCGGGCAGGTCGAACACTGAAGCTTTCTTT.

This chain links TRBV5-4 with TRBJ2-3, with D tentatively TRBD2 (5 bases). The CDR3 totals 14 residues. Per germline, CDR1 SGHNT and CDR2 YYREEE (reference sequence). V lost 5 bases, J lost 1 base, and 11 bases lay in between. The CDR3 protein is CASRELGGTDTQYF. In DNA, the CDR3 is TGTGCCAGCAGGGAACTAGGAGGCACAGATACGCAGTATTTT.